A single sample gave rise to the 18 T cell receptor beta chains below, sequenced in a study of blood T cell repertoires in COVID-19. Sequenced by immunoSEQ multiplex PCR; TCRdb stores in-frame clones only, minus some. This sample has approximately 190,000 clones; about 83% occur once, and the top ten carry under 4%. Sequencing was done on a sample of PBMCs or T cells enriched from blood (not recorded which). These receptors came from a woman under 40 who had been exposed to COVID-19.

This chain links TRBV30 with TRBJ2-1, with 9 bases matching TRBD2. The CDR3 contains 18 residues. V was clipped by 3 bases and J by 8 bases; unmatched bases: 20. CDR1 GTSNPN and CDR2 SVGIG come from the germline V gene (reference sequence). CDR3 sequence (DNA): TGTGCCTGGAGAAGATGGAGGGGGCTAGCGGGGTCTTTGGATGAGCAGTTCTTC. It specifies CAWRRWRGLAGSLDEQFF.

This clone showed up just once. The gene calls are TRBV4-1 and TRBJ1-6; D remains unclear. The CDR3 is 12 amino acids. The germline V gene has CDR1 MGHRA and CDR2 YSYEKL. With 1 base removed from V and 7 bases from J, the gap between germline ends came to 2 bases. The CDR3, as DNA: TGCGCCAGCAGCCAAGCAAATTCACCCCTCCACTTT. This gives the protein CASSQANSPLHF.

This clone was found once. The rearrangement joins TRBV12-5 to TRBJ1-1, with D unresolved. CDR3 length: 12 residues. Deletions cut 2 bases from V and 5 bases from J, with 6 bases between. Per the germline V gene, CDR1 is LGHNT and CDR2 is FRNRAP. CDR3 coding DNA: TGTGCTAGTGGTTTGCCGGGGACTGAAGCTTTCTTT. It encodes CASGLPGTEAFF.

The chain couples TRBV3-1 (or the pseudogene TRBV3-2) to TRBJ2-1; D not resolved. The CDR3 length is 13 residues. The germline gives CDR1 LGHDT, CDR2 YNNKEL (reference sequence). The V end was cut by 1 base, the J end by 9 bases, with 10 bases between. The CDR3 region has the DNA TGTGCCAGCAGCCAAGGCGGTTTGGGTGAGCAGTTCTTC. Translated, it gives CASSQGGLGEQFF.

V usage is TRBV29-1 and J usage is TRBJ1-2, with TRBD1 as a possible D gene (5 bases). Trimming cost V 6 bases and J 0 bases, with 20 bases left between them. Germline CDR1 is SQVTM and CDR2 is ANQGSEA. There are 16 residues in the CDR3. This CDR3 reads CSVFNTGVPTNYGYTF. CDR3 nucleotide sequence: TGCAGCGTATTCAACACGGGGGTTCCCACTAACTATGGCTACACCTTC.

This clone showed up just once. CDR3 DNA sequence: TGTGCCAGCAGCTCTGGGACAGGGGTATTCTATGGCTACACCTTC. This gives the protein CASSSGTGVFYGYTF. The rearrangement uses TRBV11-2 and TRBJ1-2, with 10 bases identical to TRBD1. Germline lookup yields CDR1 SGHAT and CDR2 FQNNGV. This CDR3 has 15 residues. After removal of 4 bases from V and 4 bases from J, the junction contained 6 bases not matched to a gene. Combining the CDR3 with reference TRBV11-2 and TRBJ1-2 gives the whole variable domain EAGVAQSPRYKIIEKRQSVAFWCNPISGHATLYWYQQILGQGPKLLIQFQNNGVVDDSQLPKDRFSAERLKGVDSTLKIQPAKLEDSAVYLCASSSGTGVFYGYTFGSGTRLTVV.

There are a few counts of this clone. The chain is built from TRBV29-1 and TRBJ1-4; TRBD1 might be the D (5 bases). Germline V gene data show CDR1 as SQVTM and CDR2 as ANQGSEA. Deletions cut 4 bases from V and 5 bases from J, with 8 bases between. This CDR3 is 12 amino acids long. Written as DNA, the CDR3 is TGCAGCGTTGTTCAGGGAAATGAAAAACTGTTTTTT. This codes for CSVVQGNEKLFF.

Concerning this clone itself: At the DNA level, this CDR3 is encoded by other sequences in the same sample as well. V usage is TRBV6-5 and J usage is TRBJ2-7; D is undetermined. CDR3 length equals 13 residues. Germline values: CDR1 MNHEY, CDR2 SVGAGI. With 0 bases removed from V and 2 bases from J, the gap between germline ends came to 5 bases. This CDR3 is CASSYSRTYEQYF. The CDR3 nucleotides read TGTGCCAGCAGTTACTCTAGAACCTACGAGCAGTACTTC.

This clone was observed a handful of times. Here the CDR3 DNA reads TGTGCCAGTAGCCAGGGTAGGGCTCAGCCCCAGCATTTT. It specifies CASSQGRAQPQHF. The chain has TRBV19 and TRBJ1-5; tentative D call: TRBD1 (5 bases). The CDR3 covers 13 residues. Trimming left V 6 bases short and J 6 bases short, with 12 bases between. Germline CDR1 reads LNHDA; CDR2 reads SQIVND (reference sequence).

J is TRBJ1-4 and V is TRBV11-2; a weak D match, TRBD1 (5 bases). CDR1 and CDR2 (germline): SGHAT, FQNNGV. This CDR3 is 15 amino acids long. Deletions cut 1 base from V and 8 bases from J, with 14 bases between. The CDR3 DNA sequence: TGTGCCAGCAGCTTAGGGGGCAGGGTGGGCGAAAAACTGTTTTTT. This sequence encodes CASSLGGRVGEKLFF.

This sequence joins TRBV12-3 or TRBV12-4 and TRBJ1-1; 7 bases fit TRBD1. V dropped 6 bases and J dropped 7; count of bases not matched to a gene: 2. The CDR3 loop spans 11 amino acids. The CDR3 DNA is TGTGCCAGCAGGTGGGACAGTGAAGCTTTCTTT. Protein: CASRWDSEAFF.

The J gene is TRBJ2-1, the V gene TRBV7-9, with a possible D match to TRBD1 (5 bases). CDR1 is SEHNR, CDR2 FQNEAQ, per germline (reference sequence). This CDR3 is built from 16 residues. The ends were cut back, 2 bases at V and 7 bases at J, with 18 bases in the middle. The CDR3 DNA is TGTGCCAGCAGCTTATATGAGACAGCCGTGGTAAATGAGCAGTTCTTC. Translated: CASSLYETAVVNEQFF.

This chain links TRBV2 with TRBJ1-6; tentatively, D is TRBD1 (5 bases). The ends were cut back, 8 bases at V and 7 bases at J, with 9 bases in the middle. Germline loops: CDR1 SNHLY, CDR2 FYNNEI. CDR3 length: 12 residues. Here the CDR3 reads CASGGRNSPLHF. CDR3 sequence (DNA): TGTGCCAGCGGGGGGAGAAATTCACCCCTCCACTTT. The full variable domain, rest sourced from reference TRBV2 and TRBJ1-6, is EPEVTQTPSHQVTQMGQEVILRCVPISNHLYFYWYRQILGQKVEFLVSFYNNEISEKSEIFDDQFSVERPDGSNFTLKIRSTKLEDSAMYFCASGGRNSPLHFGNGTRLTVT.

This chain uses TRBV5-1 with TRBJ1-4, with a tentative D call TRBD1 (6 bases). Germline CDR1 is SGHRS and CDR2 is YFSETQ. The CDR3 has 15 amino acids. Trimming removed 0 bases from V and 8 bases from J, with 14 bases in between. The DNA of the CDR3 is TGCGCCAGCAGCTTGGGGGACACGGGGGGAGAAAAACTGTTTTTT. Its translation is CASSLGDTGGEKLFF.

This chain uses TRBV6-6 with TRBJ1-2, with TRBD1 matching 7 bases. Unmatched junction bases numbered 4, after V lost 6 bases and J lost 3 bases. The CDR3 length is 13 residues. CDR1 and CDR2 (germline): MNHNY, SVGAGI (reference sequence). The CDR3 reads CASRGQEHYGYTF. CDR3 nucleotide sequence: TGTGCCAGCAGAGGACAGGAACACTATGGCTACACCTTC.

J is TRBJ1-3 and V is TRBV10-1; D is unclear. The germline V and J ends were trimmed by 4 bases and 1 base, with 5 bases remaining between them. CDR3 length: 13 residues. Looked up from germline, CDR1 is WNHNN and CDR2 is SYGVQD (reference sequence). Here the CDR3 DNA reads TGCGCCAGCAGTGGGGCTTCTGGAAACACCATATATTTT. It specifies CASSGASGNTIYF.

V gene TRBV5-5 combines with J gene TRBJ1-4; 10 positions match TRBD1. There are 17 residues in the CDR3. Germline CDR1 reads SGHKS; CDR2 reads YYEKEE (reference sequence). With V trimmed by 4 bases and J by 5 bases, 11 bases remained unmatched. The CDR3 bases are TGTGCCAGCAGCCTCCCGGGACAGGGGATGTTAAATGAAAAACTGTTTTTT. This translates into CASSLPGQGMLNEKLFF.

This chain joins TRBV10-2 and TRBJ1-6, with TRBD1 matching 10 bases. V dropped 10 bases and J dropped 8; count of bases not matched to a gene: 2. CDR1 and CDR2 (germline): WSHSY, SAAADI. This CDR3 comprises 12 residues. As DNA, the CDR3 is TGCGCCACCGGACAGGGGGATTCACCCCTCCACTTT. This gives the protein CATGQGDSPLHF.